The sequence of this T cell receptor beta chain was determined in a study of OX40 agonist ivuxolimab in advanced cancers. Study-wide results and limits: At doses 0.1 to 3.0 mg/kg, CD4+ and CD8+ clones expanded. The antigen specificity of the peripheral T cells (those that were expanded) was not determined. Low normalized T-cell clonal expansion was additionally recorded for some nonresponders.

With regard to this clone: What it recognizes is unknown.

With 4 bases clipped from V and 2 bases from J, the junction kept 7 bases outside the gene matches. CDR3 size: 16 residues. Germline V gene data show CDR1 as MDHEN and CDR2 as SYDVKM. Sampling of blood occurred at baseline, cycle 4 day 1, and cycle 7 day 1. Measured with immunoSEQ multiplex PCR; TCRdb has only the in-frame clones, and not every one. Here the sample spans approximately 10,000 clones, around 80% being singletons. Sample: CD4+ or CD8+ T cells sorted from blood, taken in a trial of the OX40 agonist ivuxolimab. This chain links TRBV28 with TRBJ2-1; 8 bases match TRBD1. The TCR comes from an adult with an advanced solid tumor such as melanoma, head and neck, liver or kidney cancer. CDR3 sequence reads: CASSSDRRGPYNEQFF. DNA of the CDR3: TGTGCCAGCAGTTCTGATCGCAGGGGGCCCTACAATGAGCAGTTCTTC.